These T cell receptor beta chains were read from a single sample in a study of T cell responses to AZD1222 COVID-19 vaccine. Libraries were prepared by immunoSEQ multiplex PCR; TCRdb keeps only in-frame clonotypes and omits some of them. The profile shows roughly 50,000 clones, over 65% of them singletons. The sequencing used peripheral blood, collected on day 0 of AZD1222 vaccination. Receptors were obtained from an adult in good health. CDR3s include the opening cysteine and the closing phenylalanine or tryptophan. The order of the fields is D gene, clone size, V gene, J gene, CDR3 protein, CDR3 DNA. The D gene is left open where the match is weak. Rows give clone size only sometimes, using once, few, many, or a class for an expanded clone.

d_gene: .
abundance: .
v_gene: TRBV27
j_gene: TRBJ1-2
CDR3aa: CASSTQGGRGYTF
CDR3nt: TGTGCCAGCAGTACCCAGGGTGGGCGGGGCTACACCTTC

d_gene: .
abundance: .
v_gene: TRBV18
j_gene: TRBJ1-3
CDR3aa: CASSTGSGNTIYF
CDR3nt: TGTGCCAGCTCAACAGGGTCTGGAAACACCATATATTTT

d_gene: TRBD1
abundance: .
v_gene: TRBV18
j_gene: TRBJ1-2
CDR3aa: CASSYLQGAEAGYTF
CDR3nt: TGTGCCAGCTCATATTTACAGGGGGCTGAAGCTGGCTACACCTTC

d_gene: TRBD1
abundance: .
v_gene: TRBV7-2
j_gene: TRBJ1-3
CDR3aa: CASSNRDSGNTIYF
CDR3nt: TGTGCCAGCAGCAACCGGGACAGTGGAAACACCATATATTTT

d_gene: .
abundance: .
v_gene: TRBV6-6
j_gene: TRBJ1-1
CDR3aa: CATHQGSGEAFF
CDR3nt: TGTGCCACCCACCAGGGGTCGGGTGAAGCTTTCTTT

d_gene: TRBD2
abundance: once
v_gene: TRBV6-2/TRBV6-3
j_gene: TRBJ2-3
CDR3aa: CASSLSGSISDTQYF
CDR3nt: TGTGCCAGCAGTCTCAGCGGGAGTATTTCAGATACGCAGTATTTT

d_gene: TRBD1
abundance: .
v_gene: TRBV28
j_gene: TRBJ1-4
CDR3aa: CASSLPGGVGEKLFF
CDR3nt: TGTGCCAGCAGTTTACCAGGGGGCGTAGGTGAAAAACTGTTTTTT

d_gene: .
abundance: few
v_gene: TRBV5-1
j_gene: TRBJ2-5
CDR3aa: CASSTGLPGPGGETQYF
CDR3nt: TGCGCCAGCAGCACAGGGTTACCGGGCCCCGGGGGAGAGACCCAGTACTTC

d_gene: .
abundance: .
v_gene: TRBV28
j_gene: TRBJ1-2
CDR3aa: CASSFLQGTSYGYTF
CDR3nt: TGTGCCAGCAGTTTTCTCCAGGGGACATCCTATGGCTACACCTTC

d_gene: .
abundance: .
v_gene: TRBV28
j_gene: TRBJ1-5
CDR3aa: CASKTPGGNQPQHF
CDR3nt: TGTGCCAGCAAAACCCCCGGGGGCAATCAGCCCCAGCATTTT

d_gene: TRBD2
abundance: .
v_gene: TRBV6-5
j_gene: TRBJ2-3
CDR3aa: CASKLAGGTDTQYF
CDR3nt: TGTGCCAGCAAACTAGCGGGGGGCACAGATACGCAGTATTTT

d_gene: .
abundance: .
v_gene: TRBV27
j_gene: TRBJ2-3
CDR3aa: CASSRGHPITDTQYF
CDR3nt: TGTGCCAGCAGTCGGGGGCATCCCATCACAGATACGCAGTATTTT

d_gene: TRBD2
abundance: .
v_gene: TRBV28
j_gene: TRBJ2-1
CDR3aa: CASSLAGTSGSYEQFF
CDR3nt: TGTGCCAGCAGTTTGGCCGGGACTAGCGGGAGCTATGAGCAGTTCTTC

d_gene: TRBD1
abundance: .
v_gene: TRBV9
j_gene: TRBJ2-2
CDR3aa: CASSSRDRATPGELFF
CDR3nt: TGTGCCAGCAGCAGCCGGGACAGGGCAACGCCCGGGGAGCTGTTTTTT

d_gene: .
abundance: .
v_gene: TRBV5-1
j_gene: TRBJ2-7
CDR3aa: CASSLAGGTYEQYF
CDR3nt: TGCGCCAGCAGCTTGGCTGGGGGCACCTACGAGCAGTACTTC

d_gene: .
abundance: .
v_gene: TRBV15
j_gene: TRBJ2-7
CDR3aa: CATSRDEEVGEQYF
CDR3nt: TGTGCCACCAGCAGAGATGAGGAGGTTGGCGAGCAGTACTTC

d_gene: TRBD1
abundance: .
v_gene: TRBV19
j_gene: TRBJ1-2
CDR3aa: CASRPGQEVSGYTF
CDR3nt: TGTGCCAGTAGACCGGGACAGGAAGTGTCTGGCTACACCTTC

d_gene: .
abundance: .
v_gene: TRBV28
j_gene: TRBJ2-5
CDR3aa: CASSPILGRKYQETQYF
CDR3nt: TGTGCCAGCAGTCCTATCTTGGGGCGCAAGTACCAAGAGACCCAGTACTTC

d_gene: .
abundance: .
v_gene: TRBV7-2
j_gene: TRBJ2-1
CDR3aa: CASSLIGSTYNEQFF
CDR3nt: TGTGCCAGCAGCTTAATTGGGTCTACCTACAATGAGCAGTTCTTC

d_gene: TRBD2
abundance: .
v_gene: TRBV12-5
j_gene: TRBJ2-1
CDR3aa: CASSTPRDSGSSYNEQFF
CDR3nt: TGTGCTAGTAGCACCCCCCGGGATAGCGGGAGCTCCTACAATGAGCAGTTCTTC

d_gene: TRBD1
abundance: .
v_gene: TRBV27
j_gene: TRBJ2-1
CDR3aa: CASSPKGAANEQFF
CDR3nt: TGTGCCAGCAGTCCAAAGGGGGCAGCCAATGAGCAGTTCTTC

d_gene: .
abundance: few
v_gene: TRBV10-3
j_gene: TRBJ1-5
CDR3aa: CAISESRRNNQPQHF
CDR3nt: TGTGCCATCAGTGAGTCGAGACGGAACAATCAGCCCCAGCATTTT

d_gene: .
abundance: once
v_gene: TRBV28
j_gene: TRBJ2-1
CDR3aa: CASLGFGRPNEQFF
CDR3nt: TGTGCCAGCTTGGGGTTTGGGAGGCCCAATGAGCAGTTCTTC

d_gene: TRBD1
abundance: .
v_gene: TRBV28
j_gene: TRBJ1-2
CDR3aa: CASSPRMDRGGGYTF
CDR3nt: TGTGCCAGCAGTCCTCGGATGGACAGGGGAGGCGGCTACACCTTC

d_gene: TRBD1
abundance: .
v_gene: TRBV2
j_gene: TRBJ2-7
CDR3aa: CASTGQLSYEQYF
CDR3nt: TGTGCCAGCACGGGACAGTTATCCTACGAGCAGTACTTC

d_gene: TRBD1
abundance: .
v_gene: TRBV28
j_gene: TRBJ1-1
CDR3aa: CASSPGQGGNVF
CDR3nt: TGTGCCAGCAGTCCCGGACAGGGGGGAAATGTCTTT

d_gene: .
abundance: .
v_gene: TRBV5-1
j_gene: TRBJ1-1
CDR3aa: CASSLWGPPGAEAFF
CDR3nt: TGCGCCAGCAGCTTGTGGGGGCCTCCAGGCGCTGAAGCTTTCTTT

d_gene: .
abundance: .
v_gene: TRBV7-2
j_gene: TRBJ1-3
CDR3aa: CASSLNAAGNTIYF
CDR3nt: TGTGCCAGCAGCTTAAACGCAGCTGGAAACACCATATATTTT

d_gene: TRBD1
abundance: .
v_gene: TRBV4-1
j_gene: TRBJ1-4
CDR3aa: CASSPQRGTVAGGNEKLFF
CDR3nt: TGCGCCAGCAGCCCGCAAAGGGGGACGGTGGCAGGGGGGAATGAAAAACTGTTTTTT

d_gene: .
abundance: .
v_gene: TRBV21-1
j_gene: TRBJ2-3
CDR3aa: CASSRHRSPPGQDTDTQYF
CDR3nt: TGTGCCAGCAGCAGGCACCGAAGCCCTCCGGGACAGGACACAGATACGCAGTATTTT

d_gene: .
abundance: .
v_gene: TRBV2
j_gene: TRBJ2-5
CDR3aa: CASSSEETQYF
CDR3nt: TGTGCCAGCAGTTCGGAAGAGACCCAGTACTTC

d_gene: .
abundance: .
v_gene: TRBV18
j_gene: TRBJ1-2
CDR3aa: CASSPGSNYGYTF
CDR3nt: TGTGCCAGCTCACCAGGGTCCAACTATGGCTACACCTTC

d_gene: .
abundance: .
v_gene: TRBV2
j_gene: TRBJ1-5
CDR3aa: CASRYSGISYSNQPQHF
CDR3nt: TGTGCCAGCAGGTACTCAGGGATCTCCTATAGCAATCAGCCCCAGCATTTT

d_gene: TRBD1
abundance: .
v_gene: TRBV7-9
j_gene: TRBJ1-4
CDR3aa: CASSPGGKLFF
CDR3nt: TGTGCCAGCAGCCCAGGGGGAAAGCTGTTTTTT

d_gene: .
abundance: .
v_gene: TRBV11-2
j_gene: TRBJ2-5
CDR3aa: CASSLDQETQYF
CDR3nt: TGTGCCAGCAGCTTGGACCAAGAGACCCAGTACTTC

d_gene: .
abundance: once
v_gene: TRBV4-1
j_gene: TRBJ2-7
CDR3aa: CASSQGDREGYEQYF
CDR3nt: TGCGCCAGCAGCCAAGGCGACAGGGAGGGCTACGAGCAGTACTTC

d_gene: TRBD1
abundance: once
v_gene: TRBV4-2
j_gene: TRBJ2-2
CDR3aa: CASSPGTGENTGELFF
CDR3nt: TGTGCCAGCAGCCCCGGGACAGGGGAGAACACCGGGGAGCTGTTTTTT

d_gene: TRBD2
abundance: .
v_gene: TRBV6-4
j_gene: TRBJ2-2
CDR3aa: CASKKIAGGGFAGELFF
CDR3nt: TGTGCCAGCAAGAAAATAGCGGGAGGAGGGTTTGCCGGGGAGCTGTTTTTT

d_gene: .
abundance: .
v_gene: TRBV7-9
j_gene: TRBJ1-4
CDR3aa: CASSLGLGREKLFF
CDR3nt: TGTGCCAGCAGCTTAGGACTCGGTAGGGAAAAACTGTTTTTT

d_gene: .
abundance: .
v_gene: TRBV19
j_gene: TRBJ2-6
CDR3aa: CASSASSGANVLTF
CDR3nt: TGTGCCAGTAGTGCTAGCTCTGGGGCCAACGTCCTGACTTTC

d_gene: .
abundance: .
v_gene: TRBV2
j_gene: TRBJ2-1
CDR3aa: CASSEVRGYNEQFF
CDR3nt: TGTGCCAGCAGTGAGGTGCGGGGCTACAATGAGCAGTTCTTC

d_gene: TRBD1
abundance: .
v_gene: TRBV29-1
j_gene: TRBJ1-2
CDR3aa: CSALGQGGANYGYTF
CDR3nt: TGCAGCGCCCTGGGGCAGGGGGGTGCTAACTATGGCTACACCTTC

d_gene: .
abundance: .
v_gene: TRBV28
j_gene: TRBJ1-4
CDR3aa: CATHAGGPTNEKLFF
CDR3nt: TGTGCCACACACGCCGGGGGGCCAACTAATGAAAAACTGTTTTTT

d_gene: .
abundance: .
v_gene: TRBV6-2/TRBV6-3
j_gene: TRBJ1-5
CDR3aa: CASSGGSQPQHF
CDR3nt: TGTGCCAGCAGCGGGGGAAGTCAGCCCCAGCATTTT

d_gene: .
abundance: .
v_gene: TRBV5-1
j_gene: TRBJ2-3
CDR3aa: CASSNGLDTQYF
CDR3nt: TGCGCCAGCAGCAACGGACTAGATACGCAGTATTTT

d_gene: .
abundance: .
v_gene: TRBV7-2
j_gene: TRBJ2-6
CDR3aa: CASSLKGANVLTF
CDR3nt: TGTGCCAGCAGCTTAAAGGGGGCCAACGTCCTGACTTTC

d_gene: .
abundance: .
v_gene: TRBV29-1
j_gene: TRBJ2-5
CDR3aa: CSVALVGKETQYF
CDR3nt: TGCAGCGTCGCTCTAGTGGGGAAGGAGACCCAGTACTTC

d_gene: .
abundance: .
v_gene: TRBV19
j_gene: TRBJ2-3
CDR3aa: CASSIAGGGTDTQYF
CDR3nt: TGTGCCAGTAGTATCGCAGGGGGGGGCACAGATACGCAGTATTTT

d_gene: TRBD2
abundance: .
v_gene: TRBV9
j_gene: TRBJ2-1
CDR3aa: CASSVAGGPVEQFF
CDR3nt: TGTGCCAGCAGCGTAGCGGGAGGGCCGGTTGAGCAGTTCTTC

d_gene: TRBD1
abundance: .
v_gene: TRBV29-1
j_gene: TRBJ2-2
CDR3aa: CSVGGDRANTGELFF
CDR3nt: TGCAGCGTTGGCGGGGACAGGGCGAACACCGGGGAGCTGTTTTTT

d_gene: TRBD1
abundance: few
v_gene: TRBV3-1/TRBV3-2
j_gene: TRBJ1-2
CDR3aa: CASSQAQGANGYTF
CDR3nt: TGTGCCAGCAGCCAGGCGCAGGGGGCGAATGGCTACACCTTC